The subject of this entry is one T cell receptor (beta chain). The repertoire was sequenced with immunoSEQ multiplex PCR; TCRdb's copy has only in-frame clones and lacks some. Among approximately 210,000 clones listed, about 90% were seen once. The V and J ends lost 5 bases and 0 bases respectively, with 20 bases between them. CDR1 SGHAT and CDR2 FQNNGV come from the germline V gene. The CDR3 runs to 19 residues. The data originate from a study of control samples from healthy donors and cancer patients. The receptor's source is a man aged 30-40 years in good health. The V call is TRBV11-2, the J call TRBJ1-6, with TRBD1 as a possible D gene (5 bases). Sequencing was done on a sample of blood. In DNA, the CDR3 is TGTGCCAGCAGCCCGAGATGGACACCTTTGAGCTCCTATAATTCACCCCTCCACTTT. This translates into CASSPRWTPLSSYNSPLHF.